This TCR beta chain is from a study of post-analysis software for immune sequencing data. Overall study results and limits: Batch-mates among the samples co-clustered strongly by F measure. In multiple sclerosis, normalized Chao1 diversity was significantly below that of controls. Included in a set of about five TRBV segments more frequent in patients than controls were TRBV5-6, TRBV5-1 and TRBV20-1.

Looked up from germline, CDR1 is ENHRY and CDR2 is SYGVKD. The CDR3 is 17 residues long. V was shortened by 2 bases and J by 4 bases, with 19 bases between the two germline ends. Prepared libraries of TCR beta cDNA carried unique molecular identifiers. T cells numbering roughly 0.95 to 10 million yielded roughly 0.5 million cDNA molecules. In TCRdb, the PCR reads were re-called with MiXCR into one record per CDR3 protein. This table holds almost 700,000 distinct CDR3 sequences, approximately 59% found once. Details on this clonotype: Its antigen is still unknown.

The J gene is TRBJ2-3, the V gene TRBV10-3; D uncertain. Specimen: blood. This receptor was obtained from a girl aged 2-10 years with multiple sclerosis. CDR3 in amino acids: CAISEPRKHNKADTQYF. The CDR3 nucleotides are TGTGCCATCAGTGAGCCGCGCAAGCACAACAAGGCAGATACGCAGTATTTT.